This entry lists 10 T cell receptor beta chains sequenced from one sample in a study of molecular identifiers for immune sequencing clone quantification. TCRdb ran MiXCR on the PCR reads and lists one entry per CDR3 protein. Here the sample spans 250,000 to 350,000 distinct CDR3 sequences, roughly 23% being singletons. The sequenced sample consisted of naive CD8+ T cells from blood, with Jurkat cell RNA spiked in. The subset here: FACS-sorted CD8+CD4-CCR7+CD45RA+ naive T cells. These receptors originate from a human donor in good health. Some libraries in this study had Jurkat cell RNA spiked in.

This clonotype was seen ten or more times. This chain uses TRBV4-1 with TRBJ2-3; D is undetermined. CDR1 and CDR2 from the germline V gene are MGHRA and YSYEKL. CDR3 length equals 14 residues. Trimming removed 0 bases at V and 3 bases at J, with 7 bases between. This chain's CDR3 is CASSQEDGTDTQYF. The CDR3 coding sequence is TGCGCCAGCAGCCAAGAGGATGGGACAGATACGCAGTATTTT.

The sample holds many counts of this clonotype. Here the CDR3 reads CSARPAGSYEQYF. For the CDR3, the DNA is TGCAGTGCTAGGCCAGCGGGAAGCTACGAGCAGTACTTC. The chain recombines TRBV20-1 with TRBJ2-7; 7 positions agree with TRBD2. Germline lookup yields CDR1 DFQATT and CDR2 SNEGSKA (reference sequence). This CDR3 is 13 amino acids long. The J segment lost 3 bases and the V segment lost 3 bases, leaving 5 bases of the junction unmatched.

This clonotype has a count of ten or more. A much larger clone differs by one base, so this may be a read error. J is TRBJ2-2 and V is TRBV13; no clear D gene. From germline, CDR1 is PRHDT and CDR2 FYEKMQ (reference sequence). V was pared by 2 bases and J by 7 bases, with 2 bases between. CDR3 length equals 11 residues. CDR3 sequence (DNA): TGTGCCAGCAGCTTAAACGGGGAGCTGTTTTTT. Translated, it gives CASSLNGELFF.

Many counts were recorded for this clonotype. The chain uses TRBV7-9 and TRBJ1-1; unclear D gene. Germline assignment: CDR1 SEHNR and CDR2 FQNEAQ (reference sequence). Trimming stripped 5 bases from V and 6 bases from J, with 10 bases between. The CDR3 sequence is 12 residues long. CDR3 bases: TGTGCCAGCAGCCCATTGGAGCCTGAAGCTTTCTTT. Its translation is CASSPLEPEAFF.

This clonotype has ten or more counts. This sequence joins TRBV2 and TRBJ1-4, with 7 bases identical to TRBD1. Looked up from germline, CDR1 is SNHLY and CDR2 is FYNNEI. Losses at the gene ends were 4 bases for V and 4 bases for J; bases not matched to a gene: 9. The CDR3 runs 16 residues. CDR3 in DNA: TGTGCCAGCAGTGTCCTGACAGGGTTTAGTAATGAAAAACTGTTTTTT. Protein sequence: CASSVLTGFSNEKLFF.

A remark on this clonotype: This sequence may be a read error, since a much larger clone differs from it by one base. V is TRBV5-4 and J is TRBJ2-7, with TRBD1 identical over 9 bases. The germline CDR1 and CDR2 sequences are SGHNT and YYREEE (reference sequence). The CDR3 runs to 14 residues. CDR3 nucleotides: TGTGTCAGCAGCCCGGGACAGGGTAGCCACGAGCAGTACTTC. Its translation: CVSSPGQGSHEQYF.

The chain is built from TRBV7-2 and TRBJ1-3; D perhaps matches TRBD1 (6 bases). The germline CDR1 and CDR2 sequences are SGHTA and FQGNSA. The V end was cut by 2 bases, the J end by 2 bases, with 13 bases between. The CDR3 is made up of 16 amino acids. The CDR3 nucleotides are TGTGCCAGCAGCTTAAAGGGGGTGGTGCCTGGAAACACCATATATTTT. As protein: CASSLKGVVPGNTIYF.

This clonotype came up many times. The V and J genes are TRBV11-2 and TRBJ1-1, with D perhaps matching TRBD1 (6 bases). V shed 4 bases and J shed 2 bases, with 14 bases lying between them. Per germline, CDR1 SGHAT and CDR2 FQNNGV. The CDR3 sequence is 15 residues long. The DNA of the CDR3 is TGTGCCAGCAGCTCCCGGACAGAAAAAAACACTGAAGCTTTCTTT. Amino acid sequence: CASSSRTEKNTEAFF.

Details on this clonotype: A much more abundant neighbour one base away suggests this may be a read error. CDR3 coding DNA: TGTGCCAGCAGTTTTGCGGGAGGACCGACTTACACCGGGGGGCTGTTTTTT. It specifies CASSFAGGPTYTGGLFF. This chain connects TRBV6-5 to TRBJ2-2; 8 nucleotides align to TRBD2. CDR1 and CDR2 from the germline V gene are MNHEY and SVGAGI. CDR3 length: 17 amino acids.

A word on this clonotype: This clone may be a read error of a much larger clone one base away. The gene calls are TRBV6-2 or TRBV6-3 and TRBJ1-5; D ambiguous. Germline V gene sequence: CDR1 MNHEY, CDR2 SVGEGT. V gave up 1 base and J gave up 3 bases, with 10 bases separating them. The CDR3 runs 15 residues. In nucleotides, the CDR3 is TGTGCCAGCAGTTACTTCGAGAGTGACAATCAGCCCCAGCATTTT. Its translation: CASSYFESDNQPQHF.